Detailed here is one T cell receptor beta chain. This receptor's antigen is unknown. There are no base qualities to consult, and no much larger clone falls within one base. CDR1 SGHRS and CDR2 YFSETQ are derived from the germline V gene. The CDR3 holds 12 amino acids from the cysteine to the phenylalanine. Only the CDR3 DNA stays, 36 bases, in frame from base 1. V and J are truncated by 5 bases and 6 bases respectively, leaving an intervening sequence of 10 bases. The sample originates from a study of OX40 agonist ivuxolimab in advanced cancers. Describing the broader study: The costimulatory receptor OX40 (CD134) was targeted by ivuxolimab, a fully human IgG2 agonistic monoclonal antibody. Intravenous ivuxolimab was administered to patients every 2 weeks at six dose levels: 0.01, 0.1, 0.3, 1.5, 3 and 10 mg/kg. Of the approximately 50 dose-escalation patients, hepatocellular carcinoma was present in roughly 19, melanoma in roughly 15, renal cell carcinoma in 9 and head and neck cancer in 9. A male proportion of almost 85% and a mean age of approximately 62 years, ranging from about 23 to 90, were recorded for the dose-escalation cohort. Prior anti-PD-1, anti-PD-L1 or anti-CTLA-4 therapy was permitted, and 40% to 50% of dose-escalation patients had received checkpoint inhibitors. Partial responses were achieved by three dose-escalation patients, of whom one had hepatocellular carcinoma and two had cutaneous melanoma. Peripheral TCRbeta sequencing was intended to test whether TCR sequence diversity was altered and clonal T-cell expansion was caused by ivuxolimab. The paper covers the monotherapy dose-escalation part of the phase I ivuxolimab trial, which included N of about 50 patients.

The trial excluded patients who had a history of autoimmune disease or who were on systemic immunosuppression. Peripheral blood for TCR sequencing was collected from all dose cohorts at baseline, on cycle 4 day 1, and on cycle 7 day 1. The samples were drawn from a first-in-human, open-label, multicenter phase I dose-escalation trial of ivuxolimab. The trial enrolled adults with locally advanced or metastatic head and neck squamous cell, hepatocellular, melanoma or renal cell carcinoma. Before TCR sequencing, CD4+ and CD8+ T cells were separately sorted from peripheral blood. To sequence the TCRbeta CDR3 region, genomic DNA was isolated from the sorted cells. The immunoSEQ Assay was used to sequence the TCRbeta CDR3 regions. TCRdb limited this immuneACCESS table to in-frame rearrangements with V and J called. A share of clones is missing; checked studies link under half to unresolved V genes, and the rest is unexplained. The sample records some 90,000 clones, 70% to 90% of which are singletons. The top ten constitute about 4.7% of the sample.

Beyond this particular receptor, the publication reports: After ivuxolimab, more expanded clones were found on average in CD8+ T cells than in CD4+ T cells. At doses of 0.1 to 3.0 mg/kg, clonal expansion of both CD4+ and CD8+ T cells in blood was seen between baseline and week 6. Partial responders in the 0.1-3.0 mg/kg groups had among the lowest normalized peripheral clonal expansion, especially among CD8+ T cells. Which antigens the clonally expanded peripheral T cells were specific for was not determined. Low levels of normalized T-cell clonal expansion were also seen in some patients who did not respond.

This receptor chain uses TRBV5-1 and TRBJ2-3; the best D guess is TRBD2, with 6 bases matching. The sample was CD4+ or CD8+ T cells sorted from blood, taken in a trial of the OX40 agonist ivuxolimab. This sequence originates from an adult with an advanced solid tumor such as melanoma, head and neck, liver or kidney cancer. The nucleotides read TGCGCCAGCAGTACCGGAGGGGATACGCAGTATTTT. This yields the protein CASSTGGDTQYF.